This TCR beta chain was retrieved from a study of blood T cell repertoires in COVID-19. This clone appeared once. Trimming removed 0 bases at V and 8 bases at J, with 20 bases between. The germline V gene has CDR1 SGHRS and CDR2 YFSETQ. The CDR3 runs to 16 residues. The table came from immunoSEQ multiplex PCR; TCRdb's copy has only in-frame clones and leaves some out. The repertoire holds roughly 150,000 clones, with around 89% as singletons. The receptor was isolated from a woman aged 40-49 years with acute or convalescent COVID-19. The sample consisted of peripheral blood. The rearrangement links TRBV5-1 to TRBJ1-2; D unclear. Here the CDR3 reads CASSLAADSMGGGYTF. CDR3 bases: TGCGCCAGCAGCTTGGCCGCGGACTCGATGGGAGGAGGCTACACCTTC. Looking up the rest from reference TRBV5-1 and TRBJ1-2 gives the full variable domain: KAGVTQTPRYLIKTRGQQVTLSCSPISGHRSVSWYQQTPGQGLQFLFEYFSETQRNKGNFPGRFSGRQFSNSRSEMNVSTLELGDSALYLCASSLAADSMGGGYTFGSGTRLTVV.